This T cell receptor (beta chain) came from a study of neurological immune-mediated disorders. Using its own MiXCR run on the 5' RACE reads, TCRdb lists one record per CDR3 protein. Of approximately 130,000 distinct CDR3 sequences listed, about 3.2% are singletons. The CDR3 length is 16 residues. CDR1 is SGHRS and CDR2 is YFSETQ in the germline V gene. Trimming took 3 bases from V and 4 from J; bases not matched to a gene: 12. V gene TRBV5-1 combines with J gene TRBJ1-1; 7 positions match TRBD1. Sequencing was done on a sample of PBMCs. The source of this sequence is a young woman with multiple sclerosis. The CDR3 nucleotides are TGCGCCAGCAGCTCCAACGAAGGACAGGACTCCACTGAAGCTTTCTTT. This sequence encodes CASSSNEGQDSTEAFF.